Described below is a single TCR beta chain sequence and its context. Its antigen is undetermined. The sample belongs to a study of post-analysis software for immune sequencing data. Built from TCR beta cDNA, the libraries had unique molecular identifiers in them. There were 1 to 10 million T cells, and 510,000 or so cDNA molecules came from them. TCRdb processed the PCR reads anew with MiXCR; each CDR3 protein has one entry. The sample lists about 820,000 distinct CDR3 sequences; approximately 53% were seen once. The CDR3 length is 14 residues. Germline assignment: CDR1 SQVTM and CDR2 ANQGSEA. V dropped 6 bases and J dropped 1 base, with 13 bases sitting between them. Broader study findings: The five TRBV segments detected at higher frequency in patients than in controls included TRBV5-6, TRBV5-1 and TRBV20-1. Controls' normalized Chao1 diversity significantly exceeded that of multiple sclerosis patients.

The sequence derives from a girl under 18 with multiple sclerosis. The source material was blood. The V and J genes are TRBV29-1 and TRBJ2-1; D unresolved. The DNA for the CDR3 is TGCAGCGTCCTCCCGACAATTTCCTACAATGAGCAGTTCTTC. Translating it yields CSVLPTISYNEQFF.